The T cell receptor beta chain described here comes from a study of response to subunit inactivated influenza vaccine. Study-wide results and caveats: A suggestion made by the authors is that each seasonal influenza vaccination recruits few new T cells.

With regard to this clonotype: As yet, its antigen is unknown.

CDR1 and CDR2 (germline): MNHEY, SVGEGT. Trimming shortened V by 2 bases and J by 8 bases, and 18 bases separated the two germline ends. CDR3 size: 15 residues. A single record per CDR3 protein comes from TCRdb applying MiXCR to the RT-PCR reads. This table holds approximately 680,000 distinct CDR3 sequences, about 15% found once. The sequence was obtained from a man in his forties or fifties who received an inactivated influenza vaccine. The chain employs TRBV6-2 or TRBV6-3 and TRBJ1-2, with D maybe TRBD1 (5 bases). The sequencing used PBMCs from blood, collected less than 13 days after vaccination. CDR3 sequence reads: CASSYPQGRVVGYTF. For the CDR3, the DNA is TGTGCCAGCAGTTACCCCCAGGGCCGGGTGGTCGGCTACACCTTC.